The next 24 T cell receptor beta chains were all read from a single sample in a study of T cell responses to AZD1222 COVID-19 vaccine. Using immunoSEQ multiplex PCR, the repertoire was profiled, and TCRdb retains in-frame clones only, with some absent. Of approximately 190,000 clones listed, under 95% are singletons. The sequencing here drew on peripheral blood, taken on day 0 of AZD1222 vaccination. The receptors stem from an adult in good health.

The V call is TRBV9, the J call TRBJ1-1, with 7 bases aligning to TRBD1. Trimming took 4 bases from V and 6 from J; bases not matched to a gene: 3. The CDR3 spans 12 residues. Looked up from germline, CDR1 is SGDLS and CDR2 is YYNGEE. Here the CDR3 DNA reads TGTGCCAGCAGCTCCAGGGGGTCTGAAGCTTTCTTT. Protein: CASSSRGSEAFF.

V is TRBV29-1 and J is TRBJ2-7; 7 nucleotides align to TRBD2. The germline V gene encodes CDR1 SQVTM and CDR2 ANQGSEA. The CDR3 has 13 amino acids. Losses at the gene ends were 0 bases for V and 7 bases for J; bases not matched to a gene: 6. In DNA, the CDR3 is TGCAGCGTTGAAGATCTTAGGGGAGGGGAGCAGTACTTC. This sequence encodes CSVEDLRGGEQYF.

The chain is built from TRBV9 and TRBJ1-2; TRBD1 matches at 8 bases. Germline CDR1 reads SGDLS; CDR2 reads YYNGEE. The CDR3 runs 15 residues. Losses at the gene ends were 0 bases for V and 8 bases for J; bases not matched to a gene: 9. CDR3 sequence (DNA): TGTGCCAGCAGCGTAGGATTTGGGACAGGACCCGGCTACACCTTC. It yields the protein CASSVGFGTGPGYTF.

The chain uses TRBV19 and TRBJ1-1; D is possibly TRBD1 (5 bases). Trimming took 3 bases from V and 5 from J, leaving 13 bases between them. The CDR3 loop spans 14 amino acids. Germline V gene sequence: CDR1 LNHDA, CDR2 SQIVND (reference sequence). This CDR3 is CASSIPREWTEAFF. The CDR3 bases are TGTGCCAGTAGTATTCCCAGGGAATGGACTGAAGCTTTCTTT.

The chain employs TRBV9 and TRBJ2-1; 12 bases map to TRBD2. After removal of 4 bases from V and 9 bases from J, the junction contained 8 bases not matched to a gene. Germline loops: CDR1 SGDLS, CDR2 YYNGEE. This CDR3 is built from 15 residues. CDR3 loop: CASSPPSGGAGEQFF. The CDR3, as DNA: TGTGCCAGCAGCCCTCCTAGCGGGGGGGCCGGTGAGCAGTTCTTC.

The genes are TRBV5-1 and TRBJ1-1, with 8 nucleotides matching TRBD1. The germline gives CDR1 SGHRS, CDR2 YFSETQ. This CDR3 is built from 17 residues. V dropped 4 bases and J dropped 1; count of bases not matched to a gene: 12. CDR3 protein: CASSGGQGFSGNTEAFF. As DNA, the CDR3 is TGCGCCAGCAGCGGCGGACAGGGTTTCTCCGGGAACACTGAAGCTTTCTTT.

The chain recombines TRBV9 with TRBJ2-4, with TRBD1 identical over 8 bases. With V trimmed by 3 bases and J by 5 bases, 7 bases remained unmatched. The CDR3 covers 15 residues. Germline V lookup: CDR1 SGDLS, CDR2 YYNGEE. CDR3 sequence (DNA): TGTGCCAGCAGCGAGTGGACAGGGTATGAAAACATTCAGTACTTC. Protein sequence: CASSEWTGYENIQYF.

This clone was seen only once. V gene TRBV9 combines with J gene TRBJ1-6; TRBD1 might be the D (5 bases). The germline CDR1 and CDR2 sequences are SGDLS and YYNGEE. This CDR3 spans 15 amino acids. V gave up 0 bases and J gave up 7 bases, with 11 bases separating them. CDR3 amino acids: CASSVEATANSPLHF. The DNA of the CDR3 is TGTGCCAGCAGCGTAGAGGCGACAGCCAATTCACCCCTCCACTTT.

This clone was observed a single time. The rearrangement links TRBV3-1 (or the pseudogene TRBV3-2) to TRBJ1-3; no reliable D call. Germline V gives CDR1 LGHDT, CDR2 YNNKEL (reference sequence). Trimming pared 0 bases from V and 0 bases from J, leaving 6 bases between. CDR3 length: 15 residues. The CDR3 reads CASSQEASSGNTIYF. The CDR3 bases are TGTGCCAGCAGCCAAGAGGCGAGCTCTGGAAACACCATATATTTT.

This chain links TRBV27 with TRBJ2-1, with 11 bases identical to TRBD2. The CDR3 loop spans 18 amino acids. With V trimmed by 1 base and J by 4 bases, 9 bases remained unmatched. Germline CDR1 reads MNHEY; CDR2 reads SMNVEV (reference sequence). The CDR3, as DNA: TGTGCCAGCAGTTTATTCCCGGATCTAGCGGGAGGATACAATGAGCAGTTCTTC. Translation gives CASSLFPDLAGGYNEQFF.

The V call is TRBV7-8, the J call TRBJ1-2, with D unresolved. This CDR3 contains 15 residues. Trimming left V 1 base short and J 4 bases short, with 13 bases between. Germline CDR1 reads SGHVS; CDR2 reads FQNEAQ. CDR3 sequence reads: CASSLERHLLYGYTF. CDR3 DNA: TGTGCCAGCAGCTTAGAAAGACACCTTCTCTATGGCTACACCTTC.

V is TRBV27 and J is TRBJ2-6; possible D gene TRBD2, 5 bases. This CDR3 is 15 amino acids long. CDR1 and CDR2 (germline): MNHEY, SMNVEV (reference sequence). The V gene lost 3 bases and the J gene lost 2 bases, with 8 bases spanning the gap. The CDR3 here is CASSFLTTGANVLTF. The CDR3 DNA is TGTGCCAGCAGTTTTTTGACTACTGGGGCCAACGTCCTGACTTTC.

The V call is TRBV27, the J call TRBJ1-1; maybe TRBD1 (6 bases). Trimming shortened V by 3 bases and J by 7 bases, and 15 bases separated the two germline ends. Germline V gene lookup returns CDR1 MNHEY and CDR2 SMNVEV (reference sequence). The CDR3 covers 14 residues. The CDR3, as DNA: TGTGCCAGCAGTTTTGTATTCGGGGGGCGTGAAGCTTTCTTT. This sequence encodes CASSFVFGGREAFF.

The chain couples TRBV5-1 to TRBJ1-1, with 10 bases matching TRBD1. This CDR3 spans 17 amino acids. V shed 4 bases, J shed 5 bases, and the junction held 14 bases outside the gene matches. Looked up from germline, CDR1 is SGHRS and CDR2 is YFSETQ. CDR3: CASSKDRGLRLSTEAFF. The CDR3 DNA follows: TGCGCCAGCAGCAAAGACAGGGGGCTCCGTCTATCAACTGAAGCTTTCTTT.

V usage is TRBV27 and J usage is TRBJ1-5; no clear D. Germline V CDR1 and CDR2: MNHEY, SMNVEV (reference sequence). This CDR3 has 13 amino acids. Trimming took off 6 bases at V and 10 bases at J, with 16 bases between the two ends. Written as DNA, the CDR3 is TGTGCCAGCAGCTTAGGATCCAGTGGACCCCAGCATTTT. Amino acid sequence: CASSLGSSGPQHF.

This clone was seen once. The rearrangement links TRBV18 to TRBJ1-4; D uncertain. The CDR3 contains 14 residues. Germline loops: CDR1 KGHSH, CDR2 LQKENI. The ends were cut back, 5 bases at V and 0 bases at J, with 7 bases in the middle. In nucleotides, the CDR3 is TGTGCCAGCTCATCCCGTGCAACTAATGAAAAACTGTTTTTT. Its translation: CASSSRATNEKLFF.

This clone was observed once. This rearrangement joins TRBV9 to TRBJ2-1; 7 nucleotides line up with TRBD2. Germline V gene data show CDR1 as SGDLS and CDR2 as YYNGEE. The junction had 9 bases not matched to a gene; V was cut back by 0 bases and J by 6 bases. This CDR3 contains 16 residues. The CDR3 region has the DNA TGTGCCAGCAGCGTAGGTCTAGCGGTGGGGGGCAATGAGCAGTTCTTC. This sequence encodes CASSVGLAVGGNEQFF.

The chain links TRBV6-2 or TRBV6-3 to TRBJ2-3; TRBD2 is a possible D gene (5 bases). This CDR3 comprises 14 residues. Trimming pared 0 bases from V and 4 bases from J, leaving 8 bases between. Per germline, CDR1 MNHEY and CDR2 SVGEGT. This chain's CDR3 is CASSYSAGPDTQYF. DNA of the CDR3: TGTGCCAGCAGTTACTCGGCGGGCCCAGATACGCAGTATTTT.

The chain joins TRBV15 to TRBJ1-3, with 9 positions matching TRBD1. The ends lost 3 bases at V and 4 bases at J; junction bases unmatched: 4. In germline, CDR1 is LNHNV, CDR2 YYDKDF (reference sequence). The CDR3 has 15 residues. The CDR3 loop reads CATSRDRGNGNTIYF. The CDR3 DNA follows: TGTGCCACCAGCAGGGACAGGGGTAACGGAAACACCATATATTTT.

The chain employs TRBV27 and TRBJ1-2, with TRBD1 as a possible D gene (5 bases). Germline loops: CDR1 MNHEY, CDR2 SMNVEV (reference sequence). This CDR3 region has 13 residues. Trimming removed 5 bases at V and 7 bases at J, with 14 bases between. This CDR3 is CASSPVGGIGYTF. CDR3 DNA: TGTGCCAGCAGTCCGGTGGGGGGGATTGGCTACACCTTC.

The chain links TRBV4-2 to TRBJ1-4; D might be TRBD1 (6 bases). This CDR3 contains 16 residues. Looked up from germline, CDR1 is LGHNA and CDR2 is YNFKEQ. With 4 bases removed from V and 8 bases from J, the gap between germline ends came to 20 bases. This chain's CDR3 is CASSPLNRVLGEKLFF. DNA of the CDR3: TGTGCCAGCAGCCCACTAAACAGGGTACTGGGAGAAAAACTGTTTTTT.

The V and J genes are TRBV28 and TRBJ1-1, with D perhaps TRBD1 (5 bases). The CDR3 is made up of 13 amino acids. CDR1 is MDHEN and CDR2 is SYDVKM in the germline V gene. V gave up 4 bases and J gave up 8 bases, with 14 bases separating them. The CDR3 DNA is TGTGCCAGCAGTTCCCCAGGGAGGGCGGAAGCTTTCTTT. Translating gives CASSSPGRAEAFF.

This CDR3 is CASSRGGVAGVEQYF. In nucleotides, the CDR3 is TGTGCCAGTAGTCGCGGTGGGGTAGCGGGAGTCGAGCAGTACTTC. This chain links TRBV19 with TRBJ2-7, with TRBD2 matching 9 bases. The CDR3 runs to 15 residues. Trimming took 5 bases from V and 6 from J; bases not matched to a gene: 11. Germline CDR1 reads LNHDA; CDR2 reads SQIVND (reference sequence).

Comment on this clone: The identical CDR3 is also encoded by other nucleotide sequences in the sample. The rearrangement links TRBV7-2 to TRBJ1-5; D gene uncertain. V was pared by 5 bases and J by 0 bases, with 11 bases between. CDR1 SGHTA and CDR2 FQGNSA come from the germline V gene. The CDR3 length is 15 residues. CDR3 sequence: CASSPGPYSNQPQHF. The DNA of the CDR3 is TGTGCCAGCAGCCCTGGACCTTATAGCAATCAGCCCCAGCATTTT.